The sequence of this T cell receptor (beta chain) was determined in a study of shared clonotypes between healthy human individuals. TCRdb's table, derived via immunoSEQ multiplex PCR, lists solely in-frame clones and lacks some. The table records over 2 million clones, about 95% of them present only once. The CDR3 consists of 15 residues. The V segment lost 6 bases and the J segment 4 bases; nucleotides outside the gene matches: 8. Germline V gene sequence: CDR1 SEHNR, CDR2 FQNEAQ (reference sequence). This clonotype originated in a man aged 18 to 30 in good health. This sequence joins TRBV7-9 and TRBJ2-2; TRBD2 agrees at 7 bases. Material: naive CD4+ T cells sorted from blood. The sample's subset: CD45RA+ positively selected. The CDR3 protein is CASRPPPSGTGELFF. In nucleotides, the CDR3 is TGTGCCAGCAGACCGCCGCCTAGCGGCACCGGGGAGCTGTTTTTT.